This T cell receptor beta chain was retrieved from a study of blood T cells in healthy people across ages. Of note for this clonotype: Its antigen is unknown.

Regarding the study as a whole: Older individuals had lower TCR beta diversity per million T cells (the decline was roughly linear). Diversity was higher, and naive CD4+ cells more numerous, in long-lived donors than in aged donors.

For every donor, a draw yielded 9.5 to 10 milliliters of peripheral blood. The authors ran a second PCR of roughly 6 to 11 cycles using a sample-barcoded 5' primer and a J-beta primer mix. With 12 random nucleotides, a template-switch adaptor tagged each individual cDNA molecule. In TCRdb, the 5' RACE reads were re-called with MiXCR into one record per CDR3 protein. The sample has 1.5 million to 2 million distinct CDR3 sequences, 28% seen once. Looked up from germline, CDR1 is DFQATT and CDR2 is SNEGSKA (reference sequence). The CDR3 contains 13 residues. V lost 4 bases and J lost 2, with 12 bases in between.

The origin of this receptor is a young woman in good health. The sample comprised blood. The chain couples TRBV20-1 to TRBJ2-7, with D possibly TRBD2 on 5 matching bases. CDR3 region: CSAIAGITYEQYF. As DNA, the CDR3 is TGCAGTGCTATAGCCGGGATAACCTACGAGCAGTACTTC.